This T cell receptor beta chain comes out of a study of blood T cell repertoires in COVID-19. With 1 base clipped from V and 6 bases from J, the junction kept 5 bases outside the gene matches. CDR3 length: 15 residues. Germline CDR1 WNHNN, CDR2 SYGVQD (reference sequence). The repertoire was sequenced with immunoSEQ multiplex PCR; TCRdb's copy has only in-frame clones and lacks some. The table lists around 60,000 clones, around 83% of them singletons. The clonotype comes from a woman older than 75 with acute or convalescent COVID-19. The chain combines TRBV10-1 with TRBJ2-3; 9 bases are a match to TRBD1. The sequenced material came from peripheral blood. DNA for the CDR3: TGCGCCAGCAGTGAGTGGGACAGGGCCTTTGATACGCAGTATTTT. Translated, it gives CASSEWDRAFDTQYF.